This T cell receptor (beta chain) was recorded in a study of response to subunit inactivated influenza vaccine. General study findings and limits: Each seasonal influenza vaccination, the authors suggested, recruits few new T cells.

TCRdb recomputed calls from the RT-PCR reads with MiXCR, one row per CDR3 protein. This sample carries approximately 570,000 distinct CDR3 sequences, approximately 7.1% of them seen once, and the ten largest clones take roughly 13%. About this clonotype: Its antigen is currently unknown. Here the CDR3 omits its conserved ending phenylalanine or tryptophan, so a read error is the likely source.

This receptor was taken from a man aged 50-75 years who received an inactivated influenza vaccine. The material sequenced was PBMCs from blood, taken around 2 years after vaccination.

CDR3 protein: CASSDRQAATNEKLFV. CDR3 sequence (DNA): TGTGCCAGCAGTGACAGACAGGCTGCAACTAATGAAAAACTGTTTGTT. V gene TRBV12-3 or TRBV12-4 combines with J gene TRBJ1-4; maybe TRBD1 (6 bases). The CDR3 has 16 amino acids. The V end lost 5 bases, the J end lost 0 bases, and 13 bases lay between the germline ends.